Presented here are 12 T cell receptor beta chains from one specimen sequenced in a study of control samples from healthy donors and cancer patients. TCRdb's copy holds only in-frame clones and misses some; the assay was immunoSEQ multiplex PCR. The table records around 120,000 clones, nearly 95% of them present only once. Sequencing input: blood. These receptors originate from a man aged 30 to 45 in good health.

This chain connects TRBV27 to TRBJ1-5; D perhaps matches TRBD1 (5 bases). Trimming cost V 2 bases and J 7 bases, with 12 bases left between them. The germline CDR1 and CDR2 sequences are MNHEY and SMNVEV (reference sequence). The CDR3 runs to 14 residues. Here the CDR3 reads CASSLGGWDQPQHF. The CDR3 DNA is TGTGCCAGCAGTTTAGGGGGATGGGACCAGCCCCAGCATTTT.

The chain has TRBV30 and TRBJ1-1; 7 bases match TRBD1. After removal of 2 bases from V and 5 bases from J, the junction contained 5 bases not matched to a gene. The germline CDR1 and CDR2 sequences are GTSNPN and SVGIG (reference sequence). The CDR3 spans 13 residues. The CDR3 loop reads CAWSQGERTEAFF. CDR3 DNA sequence: TGTGCCTGGAGTCAGGGGGAAAGGACTGAAGCTTTCTTT.

The J gene is TRBJ1-1, the V gene TRBV7-9; D unclear. This CDR3 is 14 amino acids long. Trimming shortened V by 7 bases and J by 1 base, and 13 bases separated the two germline ends. Germline V gives CDR1 SEHNR, CDR2 FQNEAQ (reference sequence). CDR3 nucleotides: TGTGCCAGCACCAATAAAGGGTCGAACACTGAAGCTTTCTTT. Translating gives CASTNKGSNTEAFF.

J is TRBJ1-2 and V is TRBV9; D is uncertain. Germline V gene data show CDR1 as SGDLS and CDR2 as YYNGEE. Trimming left V 0 bases short and J 0 bases short, with 6 bases between. The CDR3 extends over 14 amino acids. The CDR3 coding sequence is TGTGCCAGCAGCGTAGGGCAGCCTAACTATGGCTACACCTTC. Protein: CASSVGQPNYGYTF.

This clone was counted a single time. The rearrangement uses TRBV7-8 and TRBJ2-3; TRBD2 matches 11 bases. Germline V CDR1 and CDR2: SGHVS, FQNEAQ. This CDR3 contains 17 residues. The V segment lost 4 bases and the J segment 2 bases; nucleotides outside the gene matches: 8. Written as DNA, the CDR3 is TGTGCCAGCAGCTCTTTAATAGCGGGGGGGCTCACAGATACGCAGTATTTT. This codes for CASSSLIAGGLTDTQYF. The entire variable domain, with the rest obtained from reference TRBV7-8 and TRBJ2-3, is as follows: GAGVSQSPRYKVAKRGQDVALRCDPISGHVSLFWYQQALGQGPEFLTYFQNEAQLDKSGLPSDRFFAERPEGSVSTLKIQRTQQEDSAVYLCASSSLIAGGLTDTQYFGPGTRLTVL.

This sequence joins TRBV11-2 and TRBJ1-5; D ambiguous. The ends were cut back, 1 base at V and 1 base at J, with 5 bases in the middle. Germline values: CDR1 SGHAT, CDR2 FQNNGV. The CDR3 is made up of 14 amino acids. The CDR3 is CASSLGGSNQPQHF. The CDR3 region has the DNA TGTGCCAGCAGCTTAGGTGGGAGCAATCAGCCCCAGCATTTT.

This clone was observed a few times. The rearrangement links TRBV24-1 to TRBJ2-3, with TRBD1 identical over 7 bases. CDR1 KGHDR and CDR2 SFDVKD come from the germline V gene. This CDR3 region has 16 residues. The ends lost 3 bases at V and 1 base at J; junction bases unmatched: 6. CDR3 in amino acids: CATSDPLGTGTDTQYF. As DNA, the CDR3 is TGTGCCACCAGTGATCCGTTAGGGACAGGCACAGATACGCAGTATTTT.

The chain employs TRBV28 and TRBJ2-7, with TRBD2 identical over 7 bases. V dropped 5 bases and J dropped 3; count of bases not matched to a gene: 4. This CDR3 is 13 amino acids long. The germline V gene encodes CDR1 MDHEN and CDR2 SYDVKM. CDR3 DNA: TGTGCCAGCAGTCCCACGGGGGGCTACGAGCAGTACTTC. Its protein product is CASSPTGGYEQYF.

The chain carries TRBV14 and TRBJ2-3, with 7 bases matching TRBD2. The CDR3 is made up of 16 amino acids. Per germline, CDR1 SGHDN and CDR2 FVKESK. V shed 1 base and J 3 bases; nucleotides not matched to a gene: 7. CDR3 DNA sequence: TGTGCCAGCAGCCAAGTAAAGCGGGGTTTGACAGATACGCAGTATTTT. It is translated as CASSQVKRGLTDTQYF.

The rearrangement joins TRBV14 to TRBJ1-4; D is ambiguous. The germline V gene has CDR1 SGHDN and CDR2 FVKESK. V shed 2 bases and J shed 8 bases, with 6 bases lying between them. This CDR3 contains 12 residues. The CDR3 DNA is TGTGCCAGCAGCCAATACCGCGAAAAACTGTTTTTT. Its translation: CASSQYREKLFF. The variable domain in full, completed from reference TRBV14 and TRBJ1-4, reads EAGVTQFPSHSVIEKGQTVTLRCDPISGHDNLYWYRRVMGKEIKFLLHFVKESKQDESGMPNNRFLAERTGGTYSTLKVQPAELEDSGVYFCASSQYREKLFFGSGTQLSVL.

This chain links TRBV5-6 with TRBJ1-2; D remains ambiguous. Germline-derived CDR1 and CDR2 are SGHDT and YYEEEE. The CDR3 is made up of 14 amino acids. Trimming removed 2 bases from V and 4 bases from J, with 12 bases in between. The DNA for the CDR3 is TGTGCCAGCAGCTTAGTCGAGGGAGTCTATGGCTACACCTTC. This gives the protein CASSLVEGVYGYTF.

This chain connects TRBV3-1 (or the pseudogene TRBV3-2) to TRBJ2-5, with D perhaps matching TRBD2 (6 bases). The germline CDR1 and CDR2 sequences are LGHDT and YNNKEL (reference sequence). Between the trimmed V and J ends, which lost 8 bases and 7 bases, there was a span of 23 bases. The CDR3 loop spans 15 amino acids. The CDR3 DNA follows: TGTGCCAGCTCTAGAGCCGGGACTGAGGGAGGGACCCAGTACTTC. Translating gives CASSRAGTEGGTQYF.